This T cell receptor beta chain was identified in a study of T cells in Graves' hyperthyroidism and ophthalmopathy. Template material for amplifying TCR beta CDR3 regions consisted of RNA transcripts. First-round RT-PCR targeting the TCR CDR3 was performed with the HTBI primer set. In TCRdb, the multiplex PCR reads were re-called with MiXCR into one record per CDR3 protein. The sample yields a few hundred thousand distinct CDR3 sequences, about 15% seen once. Graves' hyperthyroidism showing no ophthalmopathy progression within 18 months was considered stable. This clonotype was observed at least ten times. This TCR derives from a woman aged 18-29 years with Graves' hyperthyroidism. Sequencing was done on a sample of blood.

CDR3 loop: CASSLSGAGGSPQHF. CDR3 sequence (DNA): TGTGCCAGCAGTTTATCAGGGGCCGGGGGATCGCCCCAGCATTTT. This chain joins TRBV28 and TRBJ1-5; a possible D gene is TRBD1 (6 bases). Germline lookup yields CDR1 MDHEN and CDR2 SYDVKM. The CDR3 is 15 amino acids. V was pared by 1 base and J by 9 bases, with 16 bases between.